The next 23 T cell receptor beta chains were all read from a single sample in a study of beta chain features in type 1 diabetes. Whole-study findings and limits: Moderate yet significant TCRB CDR3 shortening was seen in Type 1 diabetes patients in all four CD4+ subsets.

The isolated RNA, all of it, was reverse transcribed, so expressed TCRB transcripts were what got sequenced. Assay: immunoSEQ multiplex PCR; the TCRdb copy retains only in-frame clones and omits some. The table records around 250,000 clones, around 14% of them present only once. These receptors are not linked to any known antigen. What was sequenced was naive CD4+ T cells from blood. The receptors here all came from a man aged 25-40 years with type 1 diabetes.

The V call is TRBV7-9, the J call TRBJ2-3; 7 bases are shared with TRBD2. The CDR3 runs 15 residues. V gave up 4 bases and J gave up 1 base; unmatched junction bases: 5. Germline V gene data show CDR1 as SEHNR and CDR2 as FQNEAQ (reference sequence). CDR3 DNA: TGTGCCAGCAGCTGGGGGGGAGAGGGCACAGATACGCAGTATTTT. Residues: CASSWGGEGTDTQYF.

This rearrangement joins TRBV6-6 to TRBJ2-3, with TRBD1 identical over 9 bases. With 2 bases clipped from V and 8 bases from J, the junction kept 11 bases outside the gene matches. The CDR3 covers 16 residues. From germline, CDR1 is MNHNY and CDR2 SVGAGI (reference sequence). CDR3 in amino acids: CASSYPTGGVRSTQYF. The DNA for the CDR3 is TGTGCCAGCAGTTACCCCACAGGGGGCGTGAGGAGTACGCAGTATTTT.

This clone was found a few times. The chain couples TRBV2 to TRBJ2-5; no clear D. CDR1 is SNHLY and CDR2 is FYNNEI in the germline V gene. The CDR3 contains 12 residues. The V and J ends lost 6 bases and 5 bases respectively, with 10 bases between them. The CDR3 spells CASSPLRETQYF. CDR3 nucleotide sequence: TGTGCCAGCAGCCCGTTGCGGGAGACCCAGTACTTC.

This clone showed up just a few times. The chain couples TRBV6-5 to TRBJ2-1; TRBD1 agrees at 9 bases. The V segment lost 5 bases and the J segment 6 bases; nucleotides outside the gene matches: 8. This CDR3 spans 15 amino acids. CDR1 is MNHEY and CDR2 is SVGAGI in the germline V gene. The DNA for the CDR3 is TGTGCCAGCAGTACCGGACAGGGGACGTTCAATGAGCAGTTCTTC. It specifies CASSTGQGTFNEQFF.

The chain joins TRBV11-3 to TRBJ2-4; D is perhaps TRBD2 (6 bases). Trimming took 5 bases from V and 6 from J, leaving 26 bases between them. CDR1 is SGHNT and CDR2 is YENEEA in the germline V gene. This CDR3 is 18 amino acids long. The CDR3 reads CASSLGLGSYGDGNIQYF. The CDR3 nucleotides read TGTGCCAGCAGCCTCGGCCTCGGGAGCTATGGGGACGGAAACATTCAGTACTTC.

The table lists this clone with a few counts. The V gene is TRBV27, the J gene TRBJ1-5; 8 bases match TRBD1. With V trimmed by 3 bases and J by 6 bases, 10 bases remained unmatched. Looked up from germline, CDR1 is MNHEY and CDR2 is SMNVEV (reference sequence). The CDR3 consists of 16 residues. CDR3: CASSLTGAAAVQPQHF. As DNA, the CDR3 is TGTGCCAGCAGTTTGACAGGGGCGGCCGCCGTTCAGCCCCAGCATTTT.

Only one count was recorded for this clone. The rearrangement uses TRBV9 and TRBJ2-5, with D perhaps matching TRBD1 (6 bases). The CDR3 spans 15 residues. Germline V gene sequence: CDR1 SGDLS, CDR2 YYNGEE. The V and J ends lost 4 bases and 4 bases respectively, with 17 bases between them. The DNA of the CDR3 is TGTGCCAGCAGCCCACATTTGGGCAGGGGAGAGACCCAGTACTTC. Translation: CASSPHLGRGETQYF.

This clone turned up a few times. This chain joins TRBV9 and TRBJ2-5; D uncertain. Trimming took 3 bases from V and 4 from J, leaving 13 bases between them. Per germline, CDR1 SGDLS and CDR2 YYNGEE. The CDR3 consists of 14 residues. Here the CDR3 reads CASSEAPRGETQYF. In DNA, the CDR3 is TGTGCCAGCAGCGAGGCCCCCAGAGGAGAGACCCAGTACTTC.

CDR3 DNA: TGTGCCAGCAGCGTAGCTACCGGGCTAGCGGGAACCGTCTCCTACAATGAGCAGTTCTTC. It codes for CASSVATGLAGTVSYNEQFF. This sequence joins TRBV9 and TRBJ2-1; 9 bases are a match to TRBD2. CDR1 SGDLS and CDR2 YYNGEE come from the germline V gene. V dropped 0 bases and J dropped 0; count of bases not matched to a gene: 13. The CDR3 has 20 amino acids.

The rearrangement links TRBV30 to TRBJ2-7; TRBD2 is a possible D gene (5 bases). The CDR3 sequence is 13 residues long. Per germline, CDR1 GTSNPN and CDR2 SVGIG (reference sequence). The V end lost 0 bases, the J end lost 6 bases, and 12 bases lay between the germline ends. CDR3 protein: CAWSVPPLAEQYF. The CDR3 region has the DNA TGTGCCTGGAGTGTACCCCCGCTAGCCGAGCAGTACTTC. Filled out from reference TRBV30 and TRBJ2-7, the complete variable domain reads SQTIHQWPATLVQPVGSPLSLECTVEGTSNPNLYWYRQAAGRGLQLLFYSVGIGQISSEVPQNLSASRPQDRQFILSSKKLLLSDSGFYLCAWSVPPLAEQYFGPGTRLTVT.

The rearrangement links TRBV11-2 to TRBJ1-2; 8 bases align to TRBD1. The CDR3 is 17 amino acids. CDR1 and CDR2 (germline): SGHAT, FQNNGV. V lost 3 bases, J lost 2 bases, and 11 bases stayed unmatched. CDR3 residues: CASSFQGATLGNYGYTF. The CDR3, as DNA: TGTGCCAGCAGCTTTCAGGGGGCCACTTTAGGAAACTATGGCTACACCTTC.

This chain links TRBV14 with TRBJ2-5; D is uncertain. Germline CDR1 is SGHDN and CDR2 is FVKESK. The CDR3 extends over 13 amino acids. V lost 4 bases, J lost 2 bases, and 8 bases lay in between. The DNA for the CDR3 is TGTGCCAGCAGCCGTGACTTACAAGAGACCCAGTACTTC. It encodes CASSRDLQETQYF.

This chain links TRBV4-1 with TRBJ1-5, with D hard to call. From germline, CDR1 is MGHRA and CDR2 YSYEKL. The CDR3 totals 15 residues. With 0 bases removed from V and 4 bases from J, the gap between germline ends came to 10 bases. CDR3 sequence reads: CASSQDPRSNQPQHF. The CDR3 DNA sequence: TGCGCCAGCAGCCAAGATCCACGGTCGAATCAGCCCCAGCATTTT.

This clone showed up just a few times. The rearrangement links TRBV6-1 to TRBJ2-5, with D perhaps matching TRBD2 (5 bases). The V gene's germline CDR1 is MNHNS and CDR2 SASEGT. The CDR3 spans 14 residues. With 4 bases removed from V and 3 bases from J, the gap between germline ends came to 12 bases. CDR3 amino acids: CASSGPGTKETQYF. The CDR3, as DNA: TGTGCCAGCAGTGGCCCGGGAACAAAAGAGACCCAGTACTTC.

This clone was found a few times. The chain combines TRBV30 with TRBJ1-1; 9 positions agree with TRBD1. Germline V lookup: CDR1 GTSNPN, CDR2 SVGIG (reference sequence). This CDR3 is 14 amino acids long. Unmatched junction bases numbered 9, after V lost 4 bases and J lost 6 bases. CDR3 sequence: CAWNPGTGKAEAFF. DNA of the CDR3: TGTGCCTGGAACCCCGGGACAGGGAAAGCTGAAGCTTTCTTT.

This chain joins TRBV29-1 and TRBJ1-1, with 7 bases matching TRBD1. The CDR3 is 16 residues long. In germline, CDR1 is SQVTM, CDR2 ANQGSEA. With 5 bases clipped from V and 9 bases from J, the junction kept 21 bases outside the gene matches. CDR3 protein: CSVIIPGGWDTRQAFF. CDR3 DNA: TGCAGCGTTATTATCCCAGGGGGATGGGACACCCGGCAAGCTTTCTTT. Variable domain in full (rest from reference TRBV29-1 and TRBJ1-1): SAVISQKPSRDICQRGTSLTIQCQVDSQVTMMFWYRQQPGQSLTLIATANQGSEATYESGFVIDKFPISRPNLTFSTLTVSNMSPEDSSIYLCSVIIPGGWDTRQAFFGQGTRLTVV.

This clone was counted a few times. J is TRBJ2-3 and V is TRBV2; unclear D gene. CDR1 and CDR2 (germline): SNHLY, FYNNEI. Deletions cut 0 bases from V and 5 bases from J, with 6 bases between. There are 13 residues in the CDR3. CDR3 sequence: CASSEAPRDTQYF. In DNA, the CDR3 is TGTGCCAGCAGTGAAGCGCCTAGAGATACGCAGTATTTT.

The rearrangement links TRBV5-4 to TRBJ1-1; maybe TRBD1 (5 bases). Per germline, CDR1 SGHNT and CDR2 YYREEE (reference sequence). The CDR3 covers 15 residues. The ends were cut back, 5 bases at V and 7 bases at J, with 21 bases in the middle. The CDR3 DNA is TGTGCCAGCAGTGTAGGGACTCCGGAAAAAAGTGAAGCTTTCTTT. Its translation is CASSVGTPEKSEAFF.

This chain joins TRBV7-2 and TRBJ2-3; 8 bases agree with TRBD1. The CDR3 loop spans 14 amino acids. The junction had 7 bases not matched to a gene; V was cut back by 7 bases and J by 4 bases. The germline V gene has CDR1 SGHTA and CDR2 FQGNSA. DNA for the CDR3: TGTGCCAGCACCCTGCAGGGGGCCGCAGATACGCAGTATTTT. Residues: CASTLQGAADTQYF.

This sequence joins TRBV7-9 and TRBJ1-6, with TRBD1 matching 10 bases. In germline, CDR1 is SEHNR, CDR2 FQNEAQ (reference sequence). The length of the CDR3 is 14 residues. Trimming removed 6 bases from V and 9 bases from J; junction bases left unmatched: 5. CDR3 amino acids: CASSRTGGSSPLHF. CDR3 DNA: TGTGCCAGCAGTCGGACAGGGGGGAGTTCACCCCTCCACTTT.

This chain connects TRBV6-1 to TRBJ2-7; D uncertain. V was pared by 1 base and J by 3 bases, with 16 bases between. The CDR3 is made up of 16 amino acids. Germline V gene lookup returns CDR1 MNHNS and CDR2 SASEGT. The CDR3 here is CASSEVLWASYYEQYF. CDR3 sequence (DNA): TGTGCCAGCAGTGAAGTACTCTGGGCCAGCTACTACGAGCAGTACTTC.

This clone has only a few counts. This chain links TRBV14 with TRBJ2-7, with a weak D call TRBD2 (5 bases). The V end lost 4 bases, the J end lost 7 bases, and 11 bases lay between the germline ends. The CDR3 has 12 residues. Germline CDR1 SGHDN, CDR2 FVKESK. Here the CDR3 reads CASSLSTGEQYF. CDR3 in DNA: TGTGCCAGCAGCCTTTCTACGGGGGAGCAGTACTTC.

In its sample, this clone was seen a few times. V usage is TRBV29-1 and J usage is TRBJ1-2; D remains ambiguous. The V and J ends lost 4 bases and 8 bases respectively, with 17 bases between them. The CDR3 extends over 13 amino acids. The germline V gene has CDR1 SQVTM and CDR2 ANQGSEA. The CDR3 loop is CSVVTEPARGYTF. The CDR3 nucleotides are TGCAGCGTTGTGACGGAGCCCGCGAGGGGCTACACCTTC.